The 23 T cell receptor beta chains below were found in one sample sequenced in a study of beta chain features in type 1 diabetes. General study points: Type 1 diabetes patients had moderately but significantly shorter TCRB CDR3s in all four CD4+ subsets.

Every isolated RNA sample was fully reverse transcribed, so sequencing captured expressed TCRB transcripts. Libraries were prepared by immunoSEQ multiplex PCR; TCRdb keeps only in-frame clonotypes and omits some of them. The table includes hundreds of thousands of clones, roughly an eighth detected once. These receptors lack a known antigen. The specimen was naive CD4+ T cells from blood. These receptors came from a man aged 25 to 45 with type 1 diabetes.

The chain links TRBV28 to TRBJ2-5; the D is unclear. The DNA matches TRBJ2-7 better at its end, which makes the J call doubtful. CDR3 length equals 15 residues. CDR1 and CDR2 (germline): MDHEN, SYDVKM. The CDR3 region is CASSRADNSPYEQYF. The DNA of the CDR3 is TGTGCCAGCAGCCGTGCAGACAATAGTCCCTACGAGCAGTACTTC.

This chain uses TRBV28 with TRBJ2-2; D remains ambiguous. The germline CDR1 and CDR2 sequences are MDHEN and SYDVKM. V lost 8 bases and J 2 bases, leaving 9 bases between the germline ends. The CDR3 is made up of 13 amino acids. CDR3 in amino acids: CASETLNTGELFF. CDR3 DNA: TGTGCCAGCGAGACACTTAACACCGGGGAGCTGTTTTTT.

The table lists this clone with a few counts. Within the sample, other DNA sequences also encode this same CDR3. V gene TRBV7-9 combines with J gene TRBJ2-1; 7 positions match TRBD1. CDR3 length: 13 amino acids. Germline values: CDR1 SEHNR, CDR2 FQNEAQ (reference sequence). The V segment lost 5 bases and the J segment 4 bases; nucleotides outside the gene matches: 2. CDR3: CASSRDSYNEQFF. Here the CDR3 DNA reads TGTGCCAGCAGCAGGGACAGTTACAATGAGCAGTTCTTC.

This clone turned up a few times. The V call is TRBV19, the J call TRBJ2-5; 11 positions agree with TRBD2. CDR3 size: 14 residues. V gave up 5 bases and J gave up 2 bases; unmatched junction bases: 1. Germline loops: CDR1 LNHDA, CDR2 SQIVND (reference sequence). CDR3 region: CASSRTSGQETQYF. The CDR3 nucleotides read TGTGCCAGTAGTCGGACTAGCGGGCAAGAGACCCAGTACTTC.

This clone was detected a few times. This chain links TRBV30 with TRBJ2-7; 11 bases are a match to TRBD1. The CDR3 contains 15 residues. Germline CDR1 and CDR2: GTSNPN and SVGIG (reference sequence). The V and J ends lost 1 base and 3 bases, in that order; junction bases with no gene match: 5. The CDR3 nucleotides read TGTGCCTGGAGTGCAGGGACAGGGGGTTACTACGAGCAGTACTTC. Amino acids: CAWSAGTGGYYEQYF.

The V call is TRBV7-9, the J call TRBJ2-7, with TRBD1 identical over 8 bases. The CDR3 is made up of 12 amino acids. CDR1 is SEHNR, CDR2 FQNEAQ, per germline (reference sequence). The J segment lost 3 bases and the V segment lost 5 bases, leaving 0 bases of the junction unmatched. CDR3 sequence (DNA): TGTGCCAGCAGCGGGACAGGCTACGAGCAGTACTTC. Protein: CASSGTGYEQYF.

This clone was recorded a few times. The chain has TRBV7-2 and TRBJ1-2; 10 nucleotides agree with TRBD1. The J segment lost 6 bases and the V segment lost 3 bases, leaving 7 bases of the junction unmatched. CDR1 SGHTA and CDR2 FQGNSA come from the germline V gene. CDR3 length: 15 residues. The CDR3 loop is CASSFETTGGHGYTF. CDR3 DNA sequence: TGTGCCAGCAGCTTTGAAACGACAGGGGGCCATGGCTACACCTTC.

V gene TRBV2 combines with J gene TRBJ1-2; 9 bases match TRBD1. Germline V gives CDR1 SNHLY, CDR2 FYNNEI. This CDR3 contains 15 residues. J gave up 1 base and V 6 bases, and 6 bases lay outside the gene matches. CDR3 DNA sequence: TGTGCCAGCAGCCCCGGACAGGGGTATAACTATGGCTACACCTTC. Translated: CASSPGQGYNYGYTF.

The chain uses TRBV4-2 and TRBJ2-5; 9 bases are shared with TRBD2. Losses at the gene ends were 3 bases for V and 2 bases for J; bases not matched to a gene: 4. This CDR3 is built from 15 residues. Germline values: CDR1 LGHNA, CDR2 YNFKEQ. The CDR3 coding sequence is TGTGCCAGCAGCCACGGACTAGCGACACAAGAGACCCAGTACTTC. As protein: CASSHGLATQETQYF.

There are a few counts of this clone. The rearrangement uses TRBV30 and TRBJ1-1, with a weak D call TRBD1 (5 bases). This CDR3 has 15 amino acids. The germline CDR1 and CDR2 sequences are GTSNPN and SVGIG (reference sequence). V was clipped by 4 bases and J by 2 bases, with 17 bases between them. DNA of the CDR3: TGTGCCTGGAAGGCTCACGGGCAGGGTAACACTGAAGCTTTCTTT. Protein product: CAWKAHGQGNTEAFF.

J is TRBJ1-1 and V is TRBV27; 9 nucleotides align to TRBD1. The V segment lost 4 bases and the J segment 2 bases; nucleotides outside the gene matches: 5. CDR1 MNHEY and CDR2 SMNVEV come from the germline V gene (reference sequence). The CDR3 has 15 residues. The DNA for the CDR3 is TGTGCCAGCAGTTCAGGGGACAGGGTTAACACTGAAGCTTTCTTT. It yields the protein CASSSGDRVNTEAFF.

The chain uses TRBV15 and TRBJ2-1; a possible D gene is TRBD2 (5 bases). This CDR3 contains 14 residues. Germline V gene sequence: CDR1 LNHNV, CDR2 YYDKDF (reference sequence). With 5 bases removed from V and 4 bases from J, the gap between germline ends came to 12 bases. CDR3 bases: TGTGCCACCAGCGGTAGTGGCGGGTACAATGAGCAGTTCTTC. Its translation: CATSGSGGYNEQFF.

The gene calls are TRBV5-1 and TRBJ2-1; 8 bases align to TRBD1. CDR3 size: 14 residues. With V trimmed by 3 bases and J by 3 bases, 2 bases remained unmatched. Per germline, CDR1 SGHRS and CDR2 YFSETQ. The CDR3 spells CASSSGGLYNEQFF. The CDR3 DNA reads as TGCGCCAGCAGCTCAGGGGGCCTCTACAATGAGCAGTTCTTC.

The chain joins TRBV23-1 to TRBJ2-7; D may be TRBD1 (5 bases). TRBV23-1 is an ORF for which the function is uncertain. V lost 6 bases to trimming and J lost 7 bases, with 10 bases between them. This CDR3 contains 11 residues. Here the CDR3 DNA reads TGCGCCAGCAGCCAGGGCCGAGAGCAGTACTTC. Translating it yields CASSQGREQYF.

The chain couples TRBV7-3 to TRBJ2-2, with D tentatively TRBD2 (5 bases). Germline V CDR1 and CDR2: SGHTA, FQGTGA. CDR3 length: 14 residues. V lost 4 bases and J 0 bases, leaving 6 bases between the germline ends. The CDR3 DNA reads as TGTGCCAGCAGCTGGACTCCGAACACCGGGGAGCTGTTTTTT. It codes for CASSWTPNTGELFF.

This clone was counted a few times. V is TRBV5-1 and J is TRBJ2-1; TRBD1 might be the D (5 bases). This CDR3 spans 13 amino acids. CDR1 is SGHRS, CDR2 YFSETQ, per germline. V shed 0 bases and J shed 4 bases, with 5 bases lying between them. This chain's CDR3 is CASSLGQYNEQFF. The CDR3 DNA reads TGCGCCAGCAGCTTGGGACAGTACAATGAGCAGTTCTTC.

Here the CDR3 reads CASKSILGGSVYNEQFF. DNA for the CDR3: TGTGCCAGTAAATCGATCTTGGGCGGGAGCGTCTACAATGAGCAGTTCTTC. The V gene is TRBV25-1, the J gene TRBJ2-1; 7 bases align to TRBD2. Germline V gene lookup returns CDR1 MGHDK and CDR2 SYGVNS. The junction had 17 bases not matched to a gene; V was cut back by 9 bases and J by 3 bases. The CDR3 is 17 amino acids.

CDR3 DNA: TGTGCCAGCAGTACACATAAACAGGGATATCAGCCCCAGCATTTT. It translates to CASSTHKQGYQPQHF. The V call is TRBV6-1, the J call TRBJ1-5; D may be TRBD1 (6 bases). Per the germline V gene, CDR1 is MNHNS and CDR2 is SASEGT. The V end lost 5 bases, the J end lost 5 bases, and 16 bases lay between the germline ends. The CDR3 extends over 15 amino acids.

This sequence joins TRBV9 and TRBJ2-3; D might be TRBD2 (6 bases). Germline CDR1 reads SGDLS; CDR2 reads YYNGEE. The V end lost 0 bases, the J end lost 1 base, and 9 bases lay between the germline ends. This CDR3 contains 15 residues. The CDR3 region has the DNA TGTGCCAGCAGCGTAGGTAGCGGAGGCACAGATACGCAGTATTTT. Protein sequence: CASSVGSGGTDTQYF.

The J gene is TRBJ2-5, the V gene TRBV2; D perhaps matches TRBD2 (5 bases). The V and J ends lost 3 bases and 5 bases respectively, with 13 bases between them. CDR3 length: 14 residues. Per the germline V gene, CDR1 is SNHLY and CDR2 is FYNNEI. The CDR3 DNA reads as TGTGCCAGCAGTGATCGGGGTCTCAGGGAGACCCAGTACTTC. This sequence encodes CASSDRGLRETQYF. Supplemented by reference TRBV2 and TRBJ2-5, the full variable domain reads EPEVTQTPSHQVTQMGQEVILRCVPISNHLYFYWYRQILGQKVEFLVSFYNNEISEKSEIFDDQFSVERPDGSNFTLKIRSTKLEDSAMYFCASSDRGLRETQYFGPGTRLLVL.

The sample holds a few counts of this clone. The rearrangement links TRBV5-6 to TRBJ2-3; possibly TRBD2 for D (5 bases). Germline values: CDR1 SGHDT, CDR2 YYEEEE. Trimming removed 0 bases at V and 3 bases at J, with 11 bases between. The CDR3 contains 15 residues. The CDR3, as DNA: TGTGCCAGCAGCTTGGGTATTGGGAGAACAGATACGCAGTATTTT. Translation: CASSLGIGRTDTQYF. Using reference TRBV5-6 and TRBJ2-3 for the parts outside the CDR3, the full variable domain is DAGVTQSPTHLIKTRGQQVTLRCSPKSGHDTVSWYQQALGQGPQFIFQYYEEEERQRGNFPDRFSGHQFPNYSSELNVNALLLGDSALYLCASSLGIGRTDTQYFGPGTRLTVL.

In DNA, the CDR3 is TGTGCCAGCAGCCCTCCGGGGACAGCCATCTACGAGCAGTACTTC. Encoded protein: CASSPPGTAIYEQYF. The rearrangement uses TRBV5-4 and TRBJ2-7; 7 positions match TRBD1. V shed 4 bases and J 3 bases; nucleotides not matched to a gene: 10. This CDR3 spans 15 amino acids. The germline CDR1 and CDR2 sequences are SGHNT and YYREEE (reference sequence). Using reference TRBV5-4 and TRBJ2-7 for the parts outside the CDR3, the full variable domain is ETGVTQSPTHLIKTRGQQVTLRCSSQSGHNTVSWYQQALGQGPQFIFQYYREEENGRGNFPPRFSGLQFPNYSSELNVNALELDDSALYLCASSPPGTAIYEQYFGPGTRLTVT.

This clone was observed a few times. J is TRBJ1-2 and V is TRBV28; no clear D gene. Trimming took off 7 bases at V and 2 bases at J, with 8 bases between the two ends. Per germline, CDR1 MDHEN and CDR2 SYDVKM. There are 12 residues in the CDR3. CDR3 amino acids: CASNARNYGYTF. CDR3 nucleotides: TGTGCCAGCAACGCCCGGAACTATGGCTACACCTTC.